Each of the 20 T cell receptor beta chains below was sequenced from the same sample in a study of spatial heterogeneity in lung cancer. Antigen specificity for these receptors is unknown. As to time point: sample taken at primary tumor resection. Study conclusions and caveats: Mutation tallies in tumors tracked expanded intratumoral alpha and beta TCR counts.

TCRdb reanalysed the 5' RACE reads using MiXCR and keeps one entry per CDR3 protein. The data contain approximately 13,000 distinct CDR3 sequences, roughly 5% of them singletons. Source: lung tumor tissue, taken at surgery. The receptors stem from a male donor with early-stage non-small cell lung cancer.

This clonotype was seen at least ten times. The CDR3: CASSVDVQETQYF. DNA for the CDR3: TGTGCCAGCAGCGTAGACGTACAAGAGACCCAGTACTTC. The chain carries TRBV9 and TRBJ2-5, with D unclear. The V and J ends lost 0 bases and 2 bases respectively, with 5 bases between them. The germline V gene encodes CDR1 SGDLS and CDR2 YYNGEE. The CDR3 covers 13 residues.

This clonotype was detected a few times. The V and J genes are TRBV19 and TRBJ2-3; TRBD2 is a possible D gene (5 bases). The CDR3 runs 13 residues. V was pared by 7 bases and J by 5 bases, with 13 bases between. Germline CDR1 and CDR2: LNHDA and SQIVND (reference sequence). Here the CDR3 reads CASMLLGGDTQYF. CDR3 DNA sequence: TGTGCCAGTATGCTTCTTGGAGGAGATACGCAGTATTTT.

The gene calls are TRBV6-4 and TRBJ2-1, with 8 bases that match TRBD2. J lost 4 bases, V lost 2 bases, and 4 bases had no gene match. Germline V CDR1 and CDR2: MRHNA, SNTAGT. The CDR3 spans 15 residues. CDR3: CASSDGLAGYNEQFF. The CDR3 nucleotides read TGTGCCAGCAGTGACGGGCTAGCGGGTTACAATGAGCAGTTCTTC.

The chain has TRBV5-1 and TRBJ1-4; 11 nucleotides line up with TRBD1. Looked up from germline, CDR1 is SGHRS and CDR2 is YFSETQ. V shed 4 bases, J shed 8 bases, and the junction held 4 bases outside the gene matches. The CDR3 runs to 14 residues. In nucleotides, the CDR3 is TGCGCCAGCAGCCCTGGGACAGGGGGAGAAAAACTGTTTTTT. Translating it yields CASSPGTGGEKLFF.

Worth noting for this clonotype: This may arise from a read error, as a much more abundant clone is one base away. This rearrangement joins TRBV11-3 to TRBJ2-2; unclear D gene. The CDR3 length is 12 residues. CDR1 and CDR2 (germline): SGHNT, YENEEA. The CDR3 nucleotides read TGTGCCAGCAGCCTAGAGACCGGGGAGCTGTTTTTT. Amino acids: CASSLETGELFF.

This clonotype was detected only a few times. The V and J genes are TRBV5-4 and TRBJ1-4; the D gene is possibly TRBD1 (5 bases). CDR1 and CDR2 from the germline V gene are SGHNT and YYREEE (reference sequence). Trimming took 4 bases from V and 0 from J, leaving 13 bases between them. This CDR3 has 16 residues. CDR3 DNA: TGTGCCAGCAGCCCGGGACCCAAGACAACTAATGAAAAACTGTTTTTT. Its translation is CASSPGPKTTNEKLFF.

This clonotype was seen repeatedly, ten times or more. This rearrangement joins TRBV7-9 to TRBJ2-6; D tentatively fits TRBD1 or TRBD2 (7 bases each). The CDR3 sequence is 18 residues long. Trimming removed 4 bases from V and 3 bases from J, with 19 bases in between. Germline CDR1 SEHNR, CDR2 FQNEAQ (reference sequence). CDR3 in DNA: TGTGCCAGCAGCTCGCCCCGGGGAGGGGGCTTTGGGGCCAACGTCCTGACTTTC. This encodes CASSSPRGGGFGANVLTF.

Many counts were recorded for this clonotype. This chain uses TRBV20-1 with TRBJ1-6; D perhaps matches TRBD1 (5 bases). The CDR3 covers 13 residues. Germline V gene data show CDR1 as DFQATT and CDR2 as SNEGSKA (reference sequence). Trimming pared 3 bases from V and 7 bases from J, leaving 10 bases between. The CDR3 bases are TGCAGTGCTAGCAAGGGGACCAATTCACCCCTCCACTTT. Its protein is CSASKGTNSPLHF.

This clonotype was counted at least ten times. V and J are TRBV20-1 and TRBJ2-3; 7 bases match TRBD2. The CDR3 covers 15 residues. Germline values: CDR1 DFQATT, CDR2 SNEGSKA (reference sequence). V trimming: 0 bases; J trimming: 14 bases; junction bases outside the gene matches: 17. The CDR3 nucleotides read TGCAGTGCTAGAGACATGCGACTAGCATTAGAGAAGCTGTATTTT. It yields the protein CSARDMRLALEKLYF.

This clonotype was picked up a small number of times. The chain uses TRBV12-3 or TRBV12-4 and TRBJ1-2; 7 bases align to TRBD1. J was trimmed by 2 bases and V by 6 bases; bases with no gene match: 3. The CDR3 has 13 amino acids. CDR3 sequence (DNA): TGTGCCAGCAGACTACAGGGGAACTATGGCTACACCTTC. This sequence encodes CASRLQGNYGYTF.

The sample holds many counts of this clonotype. The chain combines TRBV3-1 with TRBJ2-4; 7 bases fit TRBD2. The length of the CDR3 is 18 residues. Germline V gives CDR1 LGHDT, CDR2 YNNKEL (reference sequence). V was clipped by 1 base and J by 0 bases; unmatched bases: 9. CDR3 region: CASSQVLGRVTAKNIQYF. The CDR3 DNA reads as TGTGCCAGCAGCCAAGTATTGGGGAGGGTGACAGCCAAAAACATTCAGTACTTC.

This clonotype was counted many times. The chain has TRBV29-1 and TRBJ2-1; tentative D call: TRBD1 (6 bases). Per germline, CDR1 SQVTM and CDR2 ANQGSEA. Trimming removed 5 bases from V and 1 base from J, with 9 bases in between. There are 13 residues in the CDR3. CDR3 protein: CSVWDNSYNEQFF. The CDR3 DNA is TGCAGCGTTTGGGACAATTCCTACAATGAGCAGTTCTTC.

This clonotype was counted many times. This CDR3 is CASSTGGLDTQYF. Here the CDR3 DNA reads TGTGCCAGCTCGACGGGGGGCCTGGATACGCAGTATTTT. This rearrangement joins TRBV7-2 to TRBJ2-3, with D possibly matching TRBD2 (7 bases). V lost 8 bases, J lost 6 bases, and 15 bases lay in between. Germline V CDR1 and CDR2: SGHTA, FQGNSA. This CDR3 comprises 13 residues.

This clonotype occurred many times. The chain combines TRBV6-2 or TRBV6-3 with TRBJ2-2; D call uncertain. The CDR3 has 11 residues. The germline V and J ends were trimmed by 7 bases and 8 bases, with 8 bases remaining between them. CDR1 and CDR2 from the germline V gene are MNHEY and SVGEGT. This chain's CDR3 is CASKKEGELFF. CDR3 bases: TGTGCCAGCAAGAAGGAGGGGGAGCTGTTTTTT.

This clonotype occurred a few times. The rearrangement links TRBV10-3 to TRBJ2-5; D is unresolved. CDR1 and CDR2 from the germline V gene are ENHRY and SYGVKD. This CDR3 contains 12 residues. V lost 4 bases and J lost 3, with 6 bases in between. CDR3 in amino acids: CAISGTKETQYF. DNA for the CDR3: TGTGCCATCAGTGGGACGAAAGAGACCCAGTACTTC.

This clonotype has ten or more counts. The V call is TRBV3-1, the J call TRBJ2-5; 8 bases line up with TRBD2. Germline-derived CDR1 and CDR2 are LGHDT and YNNKEL (reference sequence). V was clipped by 0 bases and J by 6 bases; unmatched bases: 9. The CDR3 length is 16 residues. The CDR3 loop is CASSQDDSGGEKTQYF. The CDR3 DNA is TGTGCCAGCAGCCAAGATGACAGCGGGGGCGAAAAGACCCAGTACTTC.

Many counts were recorded for this clonotype. J is TRBJ1-2 and V is TRBV29-1, with no clear D. Trimming stripped 2 bases from V and 2 bases from J, with 9 bases between. This CDR3 has 13 residues. Germline V gene data show CDR1 as SQVTM and CDR2 as ANQGSEA. In nucleotides, the CDR3 is TGCAGCGTTGAAAGGAGGGTGAACTATGGCTACACCTTC. Its protein product is CSVERRVNYGYTF.

This clonotype occurred many times. The rearrangement uses TRBV24-1 and TRBJ1-5; perhaps TRBD1 as D (6 bases). The CDR3 is 15 amino acids. Trimming cost V 4 bases and J 6 bases, with 15 bases left between them. Germline CDR1 is KGHDR and CDR2 is SFDVKD. CDR3 region: CATSEPQGLRQPQHF. The DNA of the CDR3 is TGTGCCACCAGTGAGCCACAGGGTTTACGTCAGCCCCAGCATTTT.

Notes on this clonotype: Given a much more abundant clone one base away, this may be a read error. The CDR3 does not close with the conserved phenylalanine or tryptophan, likely indicating a read error. V and J are TRBV28 and TRBJ2-3; 7 bases match TRBD2. This CDR3 is built from 14 residues. Per the germline V gene, CDR1 is MDHEN and CDR2 is SYDVKM. V dropped 5 bases and J dropped 0; count of bases not matched to a gene: 2. Written as DNA, the CDR3 is TGTGCCAGCAGTGGGGGGGAAAGCACAGATACGCAGTATTTG. This translates into CASSGGESTDTQYL.

This clonotype was picked up a small number of times. This chain uses TRBV5-4 with TRBJ2-2; tentatively, D is TRBD1 (5 bases). Germline values: CDR1 SGHNT, CDR2 YYREEE (reference sequence). The CDR3 has 13 residues. Trimming left V 4 bases short and J 4 bases short, with 8 bases between. CDR3 amino acids: CASSVRVTGELFF. The DNA of the CDR3 is TGTGCCAGCAGCGTCAGGGTCACCGGGGAGCTGTTTTTT.